This TCR beta chain appears in the sequencing data of a study of T cell responses to AZD1222 COVID-19 vaccine. Sequencing used immunoSEQ multiplex PCR; TCRdb keeps in-frame clones, though not all of them. The sample records approximately 150,000 clones, nearly 95% being singletons. Comments on this clone: The antigen is not known.

Broader study findings: Donors were chiefly white British, with a greater number of females, and clonal diversity was perhaps underestimated. After two AZD1222 doses, spike-specific TCR breadth and depth rose versus day 0. The study found vaccine-associated CD4 TCRs spanning spike, dominant at 160-218 and 743-854. A reported finding is that nearly half of spike-specific TCRs target unmutated variant regions.

Trimming cost V 5 bases and J 3 bases, with 11 bases left between them. The CDR3 covers 14 residues. From germline, CDR1 is PRHDT and CDR2 FYEKMQ (reference sequence). The chain joins TRBV13 to TRBJ2-1; D not resolved. The specimen was peripheral blood, collected on day 0 of AZD1222 vaccination. The clonotype was recovered from an adult in good health. In nucleotides, the CDR3 is TGTGCCAGCAGCCCCGAAGCCGGCTACAATGAGCAGTTCTTC. Protein: CASSPEAGYNEQFF.